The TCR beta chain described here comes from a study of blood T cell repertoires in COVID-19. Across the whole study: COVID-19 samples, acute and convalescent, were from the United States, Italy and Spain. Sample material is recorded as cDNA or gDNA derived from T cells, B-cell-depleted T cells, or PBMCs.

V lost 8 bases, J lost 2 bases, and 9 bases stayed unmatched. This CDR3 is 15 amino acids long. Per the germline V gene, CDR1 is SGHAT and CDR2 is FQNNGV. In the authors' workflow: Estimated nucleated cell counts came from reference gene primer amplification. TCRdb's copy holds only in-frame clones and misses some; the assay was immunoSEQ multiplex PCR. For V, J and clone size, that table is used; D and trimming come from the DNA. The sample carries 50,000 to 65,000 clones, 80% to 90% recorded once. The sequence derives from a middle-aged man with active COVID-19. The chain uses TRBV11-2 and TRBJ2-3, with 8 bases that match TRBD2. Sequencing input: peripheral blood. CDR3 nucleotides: TGTGCCAGCGGGTCGGGGGGGCTAAACACAGATACGCAGTATTTT. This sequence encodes CASGSGGLNTDTQYF.